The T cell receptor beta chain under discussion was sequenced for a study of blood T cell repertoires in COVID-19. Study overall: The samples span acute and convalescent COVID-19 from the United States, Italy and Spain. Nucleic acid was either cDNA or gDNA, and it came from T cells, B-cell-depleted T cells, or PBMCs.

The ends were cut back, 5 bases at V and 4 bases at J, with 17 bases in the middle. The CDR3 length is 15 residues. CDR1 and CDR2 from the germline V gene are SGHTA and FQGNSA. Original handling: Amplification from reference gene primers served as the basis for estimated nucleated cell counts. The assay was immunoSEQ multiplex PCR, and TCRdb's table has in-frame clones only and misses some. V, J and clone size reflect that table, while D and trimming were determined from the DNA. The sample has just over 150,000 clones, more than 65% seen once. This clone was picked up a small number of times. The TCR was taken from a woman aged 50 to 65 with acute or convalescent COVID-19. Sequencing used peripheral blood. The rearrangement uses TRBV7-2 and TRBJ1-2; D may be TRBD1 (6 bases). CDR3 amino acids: CASSNLGEGVYGYTF. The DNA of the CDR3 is TGTGCCAGCAGCAACCTCGGGGAGGGGGTCTATGGCTACACCTTC.